These 4 T cell receptor beta chains originate from one sample sequenced in a study of blood T cell repertoires in COVID-19. Repertoires were generated with immunoSEQ multiplex PCR, while TCRdb's copy carries only in-frame clones and drops some. The sample lists some 100,000 clones, around 84% occurring once. Sequenced: peripheral blood. The receptors here all came from a woman aged 70-85 years with active or convalescent COVID-19.

This clone has more than one count but fewer than ten. The chain links TRBV4-2 to TRBJ2-4; 15 bases agree with TRBD2. Per germline, CDR1 LGHNA and CDR2 YNFKEQ. The V and J ends lost 4 bases and 4 bases, in that order; junction bases with no gene match: 2. There are 16 residues in the CDR3. The CDR3 is CASSPGLAGGKNIQYF. CDR3 DNA: TGTGCCAGCAGCCCGGGACTAGCGGGGGGAAAAAACATTCAGTACTTC.

The chain carries TRBV7-9 and TRBJ1-2; tentative D call: TRBD1 (6 bases). Germline V gives CDR1 SEHNR, CDR2 FQNEAQ (reference sequence). The CDR3 is 13 residues long. The germline V and J ends were trimmed by 3 bases and 8 bases, with 13 bases remaining between them. CDR3 coding DNA: TGTGCCAGCAGCTTGGACAGCTTGGGGGGCTACACCTTC. Translating gives CASSLDSLGGYTF.

The chain joins TRBV24-1 to TRBJ2-5, with D maybe TRBD2 (7 bases). This CDR3 region has 14 residues. Germline V gene data show CDR1 as KGHDR and CDR2 as SFDVKD. Trimming left V 4 bases short and J 5 bases short, with 13 bases between. The CDR3 DNA reads TGTGCCACCAGTGAAACAGGGCGGGGGGAGACCCAGTACTTC. Translating gives CATSETGRGETQYF.

The chain employs TRBV15 and TRBJ1-3, with D perhaps matching TRBD1 (6 bases). Germline-derived CDR1 and CDR2 are LNHNV and YYDKDF (reference sequence). Trimming removed 3 bases from V and 1 base from J, with 13 bases in between. The CDR3 sequence is 16 residues long. CDR3 sequence (DNA): TGTGCCACCAGCAGGGAAGGCGGACAGTCTGGAAACACCATATATTTT. Its translation: CATSREGGQSGNTIYF. Full variable domain (rest looked up from reference TRBV15 and TRBJ1-3): DAMVIQNPRYQVTQFGKPVTLSCSQTLNHNVMYWYQQKSSQAPKLLFHYYDKDFNNEADTPDNFQSRRPNTSFCFLDIRSPGLGDTAMYLCATSREGGQSGNTIYFGEGSWLTVV.